This T cell receptor (beta chain) appears in the sequencing data of a study of T-cell reconstitution after alpha-beta-depleted transplantation in children. This clonotype was picked up many times. Per germline, CDR1 SGHTA and CDR2 FQGNSA. Trimming pared 1 base from V and 2 bases from J, leaving 13 bases between. The CDR3 is 16 amino acids. The TCRbeta library was prepared with unique molecular identifiers. MiXCR, run by TCRdb on the PCR reads, gives a single entry per CDR3 protein. The table includes almost 400,000 distinct CDR3 sequences, around 20% detected once. This receptor was taken from a human donor who donated a stem cell graft to a child with acute myeloid leukemia. The chain is built from TRBV7-2 and TRBJ2-3, with D tentatively TRBD2 (6 bases). Specimen: PBMCs from the stem cell graft donor, collected from the stem cell graft. CDR3 in DNA: TGTGCCAGCAGCTTAGTGGGGACTGGCTTCACAGATACGCAGTATTTT. Its translation: CASSLVGTGFTDTQYF. Complete variable domain (other parts from reference TRBV7-2 and TRBJ2-3): GAGVSQSPSNKVTEKGKDVELRCDPISGHTALYWYRQSLGQGLEFLIYFQGNSAPDKSGLPSDRFSAERTGGSVSTLTIQRTQQEDSAVYLCASSLVGTGFTDTQYFGPGTRLTVL.